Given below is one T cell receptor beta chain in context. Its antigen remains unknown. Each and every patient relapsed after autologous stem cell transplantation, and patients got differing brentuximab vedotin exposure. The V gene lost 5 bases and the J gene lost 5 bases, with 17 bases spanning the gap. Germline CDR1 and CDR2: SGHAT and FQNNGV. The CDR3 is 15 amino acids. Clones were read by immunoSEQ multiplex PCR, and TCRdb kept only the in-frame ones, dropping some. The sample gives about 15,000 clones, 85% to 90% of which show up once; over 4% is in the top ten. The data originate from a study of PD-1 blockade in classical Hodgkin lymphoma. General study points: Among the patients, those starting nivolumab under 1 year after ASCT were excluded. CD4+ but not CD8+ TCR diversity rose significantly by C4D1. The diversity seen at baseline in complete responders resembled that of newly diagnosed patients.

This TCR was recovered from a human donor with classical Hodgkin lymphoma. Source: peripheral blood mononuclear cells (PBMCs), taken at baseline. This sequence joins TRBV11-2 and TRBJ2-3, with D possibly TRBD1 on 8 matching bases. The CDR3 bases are TGTGCCAGCAGCGGCCGACAGGGGAGGGGAGATACGCAGTATTTT. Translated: CASSGRQGRGDTQYF.